One sample yielded the 20 T cell receptor beta chains listed below, sequenced in a study of PD-1 blockade in classical Hodgkin lymphoma. Each of the patients experienced relapse following autologous stem cell transplantation, and their brentuximab vedotin exposure differed. The repertoire was sequenced with immunoSEQ multiplex PCR; TCRdb's copy has only in-frame clones and lacks some. The data contain more than 140,000 clones, around 84% of them seen just once; the ten biggest clones take up 7% to 9.5%. This material consisted of peripheral blood mononuclear cells (PBMCs), taken before the second cycle of nivolumab. The receptors stem from a human donor with classical Hodgkin lymphoma.

V usage is TRBV2 and J usage is TRBJ2-3, with 9 nucleotides matching TRBD1. The J segment lost 4 bases and the V segment lost 5 bases, leaving 4 bases of the junction unmatched. The CDR3 has 14 residues. Germline V CDR1 and CDR2: SNHLY, FYNNEI. CDR3 nucleotides: TGTGCCAGCAGTTGGGACAGGGAGGCAGATACGCAGTATTTT. As protein: CASSWDREADTQYF. Looking up the rest from reference TRBV2 and TRBJ2-3 gives the full variable domain: EPEVTQTPSHQVTQMGQEVILRCVPISNHLYFYWYRQILGQKVEFLVSFYNNEISEKSEIFDDQFSVERPDGSNFTLKIRSTKLEDSAMYFCASSWDREADTQYFGPGTRLTVL.

This chain links TRBV4-2 with TRBJ2-1, with 8 bases that match TRBD2. The V segment lost 1 base and the J segment 8 bases; nucleotides outside the gene matches: 7. This CDR3 spans 15 amino acids. CDR1 is LGHNA, CDR2 YNFKEQ, per germline. The CDR3 reads CASSQAAEREYEQFF. CDR3 bases: TGTGCCAGCAGCCAAGCTGCCGAGCGGGAGTATGAGCAGTTCTTC.

The gene calls are TRBV7-2 and TRBJ2-5, with a possible D match to TRBD1 (5 bases). Germline V gene lookup returns CDR1 SGHTA and CDR2 FQGNSA. The CDR3 is made up of 17 amino acids. V lost 4 bases and J lost 4, with 22 bases in between. The CDR3 sequence is CASSSLGVVGARETQYF. CDR3 nucleotides: TGTGCCAGCAGCTCCTTAGGGGTCGTAGGGGCCAGAGAGACCCAGTACTTC.

The rearrangement uses TRBV11-2 and TRBJ2-3; D gene unclear. V was clipped by 2 bases and J by 4 bases, with 10 bases between them. The CDR3 is 14 residues long. The germline gives CDR1 SGHAT, CDR2 FQNNGV. The CDR3 DNA follows: TGTGCCAGCAGCTTAAATTACGACTCAGATACGCAGTATTTT. Protein product: CASSLNYDSDTQYF. Full variable domain (remainder filled in from reference TRBV11-2 and TRBJ2-3): EAGVAQSPRYKIIEKRQSVAFWCNPISGHATLYWYQQILGQGPKLLIQFQNNGVVDDSQLPKDRFSAERLKGVDSTLKIQPAKLEDSAVYLCASSLNYDSDTQYFGPGTRLTVL.

On this clone: Other nucleotide sequences from this sample produce the same CDR3. The V and J genes are TRBV28 and TRBJ1-5; D unclear. The CDR3 length is 15 residues. The ends were cut back, 5 bases at V and 5 bases at J, with 16 bases in the middle. Germline values: CDR1 MDHEN, CDR2 SYDVKM. The CDR3 loop reads CASSLPLVGYQPQHF. Here the CDR3 DNA reads TGTGCCAGCAGTCTACCGTTGGTGGGGTATCAGCCCCAGCATTTT.

The chain has TRBV5-1 and TRBJ1-1; the D is unclear. Trimming stripped 3 bases from V and 1 base from J, with 13 bases between. The CDR3 spans 15 residues. Germline V gives CDR1 SGHRS, CDR2 YFSETQ. The CDR3 reads CASSSDIQPNTEAFF. CDR3 DNA: TGCGCCAGCAGCTCTGACATCCAACCGAACACTGAAGCTTTCTTT.

This clone was seen only a few times. The chain carries TRBV6-6 and TRBJ1-1; no definite D call. The CDR3 length is 13 residues. The germline V gene has CDR1 MNHNY and CDR2 SVGAGI (reference sequence). V lost 5 bases and J 7 bases, leaving 14 bases between the germline ends. Here the CDR3 reads CASSPSPNFEAFF. DNA of the CDR3: TGTGCCAGCAGTCCCAGCCCTAACTTTGAAGCTTTCTTT.

This chain joins TRBV11-2 and TRBJ2-1; unclear D gene. Trimming left V 1 base short and J 4 bases short, with 8 bases between. This CDR3 comprises 14 residues. The germline V gene encodes CDR1 SGHAT and CDR2 FQNNGV. CDR3 sequence reads: CASSLGAAYNEQFF. In DNA, the CDR3 is TGTGCCAGCAGCTTAGGGGCTGCGTACAATGAGCAGTTCTTC. Supplemented by reference TRBV11-2 and TRBJ2-1, the full variable domain reads EAGVAQSPRYKIIEKRQSVAFWCNPISGHATLYWYQQILGQGPKLLIQFQNNGVVDDSQLPKDRFSAERLKGVDSTLKIQPAKLEDSAVYLCASSLGAAYNEQFFGPGTRLTVL.

The V and J genes are TRBV13 and TRBJ1-4; D possibly corresponds to TRBD1 (6 bases). CDR1 and CDR2 from the germline V gene are PRHDT and FYEKMQ (reference sequence). The ends were cut back, 3 bases at V and 0 bases at J, with 14 bases in the middle. The length of the CDR3 is 17 residues. The DNA for the CDR3 is TGTGCCAGCAGCTTCGCCGGGACACTGGCAACTAATGAAAAACTGTTTTTT. Translation gives CASSFAGTLATNEKLFF.

The genes are TRBV7-2 and TRBJ1-2, with TRBD1 matching 7 bases. Germline CDR1 is SGHTA and CDR2 is FQGNSA. With V trimmed by 5 bases and J by 4 bases, 7 bases remained unmatched. The CDR3 covers 14 residues. The CDR3 protein is CASSIGQASYGYTF. CDR3 nucleotides: TGTGCCAGCAGCATCGGACAGGCGTCCTATGGCTACACCTTC.

The genes are TRBV5-6 and TRBJ1-1; weak D call: TRBD1 (6 bases). V was cut by 3 bases and J by 4 bases, with 16 bases left in between. The CDR3 is made up of 15 amino acids. The germline V gene has CDR1 SGHDT and CDR2 YYEEEE. The CDR3 is CASSSGGRDPTEAFF. The CDR3, as DNA: TGTGCCAGCAGCTCCGGGGGGCGGGACCCCACTGAAGCTTTCTTT.

This clone appeared a few times. This chain connects TRBV27 to TRBJ2-7; 8 bases fit TRBD2. The CDR3 extends over 15 amino acids. CDR1 MNHEY and CDR2 SMNVEV come from the germline V gene (reference sequence). The trim removed 5 bases at V and 3 bases at J, leaving 9 bases unmatched. The CDR3 sequence is CASSPRGTRGYEQYF. The CDR3 DNA reads TGTGCCAGCAGTCCCCGAGGGACTAGGGGCTACGAGCAGTACTTC.

The V and J genes are TRBV5-1 and TRBJ2-2, with D hard to call. The CDR3 runs to 15 residues. Germline V gene data show CDR1 as SGHRS and CDR2 as YFSETQ. With 0 bases removed from V and 4 bases from J, the gap between germline ends came to 10 bases. CDR3 amino acids: CASSLARGPTGELFF. The CDR3 bases are TGCGCCAGCAGCTTGGCTCGTGGTCCCACCGGGGAGCTGTTTTTT.

This clone was recorded a few times. This chain uses TRBV30 with TRBJ1-1; D is uncertain. Germline loops: CDR1 GTSNPN, CDR2 SVGIG (reference sequence). V lost 2 bases, J lost 0 bases, and 4 bases lay in between. This CDR3 region has 12 residues. DNA for the CDR3: TGTGCCTGGAGTATTCTGAACACTGAAGCTTTCTTT. It specifies CAWSILNTEAFF.

This clone came up a few times. The chain joins TRBV25-1 to TRBJ1-1, with D possibly being TRBD1 (6 bases). CDR3 length equals 14 residues. Germline V gives CDR1 MGHDK, CDR2 SYGVNS. The V gene lost 3 bases and the J gene lost 5 bases, with 13 bases spanning the gap. The CDR3 protein is CASSDVNRETEAFF. CDR3 nucleotides: TGTGCCAGCAGTGATGTCAACAGGGAGACTGAAGCTTTCTTT.

V usage is TRBV11-2 and J usage is TRBJ2-1; 10 nucleotides align to TRBD2. The CDR3 spans 18 residues. Germline-derived CDR1 and CDR2 are SGHAT and FQNNGV. The junction had 14 bases not matched to a gene; V was cut back by 1 base and J by 8 bases. Here the CDR3 DNA reads TGTGCCAGCAGCTTAGCCCTTCCCCTAGCGGGAGTTAAGGATGAGCAGTTCTTC. Translated: CASSLALPLAGVKDEQFF.

The sample holds one count of this clone. The chain has TRBV7-2 and TRBJ2-5; D tentatively reads TRBD1 or TRBD2 (5 bases each). V dropped 5 bases and J dropped 5 bases, with 18 bases sitting between them. This CDR3 is 15 amino acids long. The germline V gene encodes CDR1 SGHTA and CDR2 FQGNSA. The CDR3 sequence is CASSGGRQRRETQYF. The CDR3 DNA follows: TGTGCCAGCAGCGGGGGACGTCAAAGGCGGGAGACCCAGTACTTC. Together with reference TRBV7-2 and TRBJ2-5, the CDR3 gives the full variable domain: GAGVSQSPSNKVTEKGKDVELRCDPISGHTALYWYRQSLGQGLEFLIYFQGNSAPDKSGLPSDRFSAERTGGSVSTLTIQRTQQEDSAVYLCASSGGRQRRETQYFGPGTRLLVL.

The chain is built from TRBV6-1 and TRBJ1-6, with D perhaps matching TRBD1 (6 bases). This CDR3 is built from 15 residues. Germline V gives CDR1 MNHNS, CDR2 SASEGT. Trimming cost V 4 bases and J 5 bases, with 12 bases left between them. The CDR3 DNA follows: TGTGCCAGCAGTGCATGGCAGGGGAATAATTCACCCCTCCACTTT. Translation: CASSAWQGNNSPLHF.

The chain uses TRBV30 and TRBJ2-3, with D tentatively TRBD2 (7 bases). Trimming took 0 bases from V and 1 from J, leaving 11 bases between them. This CDR3 spans 15 amino acids. Per germline, CDR1 GTSNPN and CDR2 SVGIG (reference sequence). The CDR3 DNA sequence: TGTGCCTGGAGTGTACTGGGGGGGCGCACAGATACGCAGTATTTT. It codes for CAWSVLGGRTDTQYF.

V is TRBV5-1 and J is TRBJ2-7, with 9 bases identical to TRBD1. In germline, CDR1 is SGHRS, CDR2 YFSETQ. V trimming: 2 bases; J trimming: 12 bases; junction bases outside the gene matches: 18. The CDR3 spans 16 residues. The CDR3, as DNA: TGCGCCAGCAGCTTCAACGGGGACAGGGTGATGAGCAGCCTGTACTTC. Amino acid sequence: CASSFNGDRVMSSLYF. The variable domain in full, with the rest retrieved from reference TRBV5-1 and TRBJ2-7, is KAGVTQTPRYLIKTRGQQVTLSCSPISGHRSVSWYQQTPGQGLQFLFEYFSETQRNKGNFPGRFSGRQFSNSRSEMNVSTLELGDSALYLCASSFNGDRVMSSLYFGPGTRLTVT.